The 5 T cell receptor beta chains presented below share a single source sample, sequenced in a study of T cells after yellow fever vaccination. TCRdb recomputed calls from the 5' RACE reads with MiXCR, one row per CDR3 protein. The table includes approximately 300,000 distinct CDR3 sequences, around 7% detected once. Here the sequenced sample was PBMCs, taken roughly 46 days after the first yellow fever vaccination. The receptor set was obtained from a man younger than 35 who received the YFV17D yellow fever vaccine.

Ten or more counts support this clonotype. The V gene is TRBV5-6, the J gene TRBJ2-7; maybe TRBD1 (6 bases). V lost 4 bases to trimming and J lost 3 bases, with 17 bases between them. Germline assignment: CDR1 SGHDT and CDR2 YYEEEE. This CDR3 is built from 15 residues. The chain's CDR3 is CASSRGVGANYEQYF. CDR3 DNA: TGTGCCAGCAGCCGTGGCGTGGGGGCAAACTACGAGCAGTACTTC.

The chain combines TRBV6-2 or TRBV6-3 with TRBJ1-5, with D unclear. The germline V gene encodes CDR1 MNHEY and CDR2 SVGEGT. Trimming took off 7 bases at V and 4 bases at J, with 14 bases between the two ends. The CDR3 is 14 residues long. This chain's CDR3 is CASKDPLRNQPQHF. The CDR3 coding sequence is TGTGCCAGCAAGGACCCTCTTCGGAATCAGCCCCAGCATTTT.

This clonotype came up many times. The chain recombines TRBV9 with TRBJ1-1; TRBD1 matches 7 bases. Per germline, CDR1 SGDLS and CDR2 YYNGEE. Trimming at V came to 2 bases and at J to 7 bases, leaving 8 bases not matched to a gene. This CDR3 region has 14 residues. CDR3 bases: TGTGCCAGCAGCGTGCGACAGGGCGAGAATGAAGCTTTCTTT. It codes for CASSVRQGENEAFF.

This rearrangement joins TRBV6-2 or TRBV6-3 to TRBJ2-7, with 7 bases lining up with TRBD1. The CDR3 sequence is 13 residues long. CDR1 and CDR2 from the germline V gene are MNHEY and SVGEGT. CDR3 DNA sequence: TGTTCCAGCAGGCTCCAAGGGGGCCTCGAGCAGTACGTC. It translates to CSSRLQGGLEQYV.

The gene calls are TRBV11-3 and TRBJ1-1, with D unresolved. V lost 4 bases, J lost 5 bases, and 14 bases lay in between. This CDR3 spans 14 amino acids. In germline, CDR1 is SGHNT, CDR2 YENEEA. The CDR3 DNA reads as TGTGCCAGCAGCTCGGGAGAAAGACCAACTGAAGCTTTCTTT. It is translated as CASSSGERPTEAFF.